The 16 T cell receptor beta chains below all came from one sample that was sequenced in a study of OX40 agonist ivuxolimab in advanced cancers. Sequencing used immunoSEQ multiplex PCR; TCRdb keeps in-frame clones, though not all of them. The sample holds 99,000 or so clones, around 90% seen once. The sequences come from CD4+ or CD8+ T cells sorted from blood, collected in a trial of the OX40 agonist ivuxolimab. These receptors came from an adult with an advanced solid tumor such as melanoma, head and neck, liver or kidney cancer.

The chain uses TRBV4-2 and TRBJ2-1, with 8 bases lining up with TRBD2. V dropped 5 bases and J dropped 0; count of bases not matched to a gene: 12. CDR3 length: 18 residues. The germline gives CDR1 LGHNA, CDR2 YNFKEQ. The CDR3 loop reads CASSSRTSSTISYNEQFF. CDR3 DNA sequence: TGTGCCAGCAGCTCCCGGACTAGCTCTACCATCTCCTACAATGAGCAGTTCTTC.

This sequence joins TRBV15 and TRBJ1-1; D is perhaps TRBD1 (6 bases). CDR1 and CDR2 from the germline V gene are LNHNV and YYDKDF (reference sequence). The CDR3 has 14 residues. V gave up 9 bases and J gave up 4 bases, with 18 bases separating them. The CDR3 sequence is CATGTGGGGTEAFF. The CDR3 coding sequence is TGTGCCACGGGGACGGGGGGCGGGGGCACTGAAGCTTTCTTT.

Turning to this clone: The junction and the germline gene differ at one end; a read error may be behind it. The V call is TRBV6-1, the J call TRBJ2-6; D remains unclear. The CDR3 spans 17 residues. The germline V gene encodes CDR1 MNHNS and CDR2 SASEGT. The CDR3 nucleotides read TGTGCCAGCAGCGAAGGTGGGCTCCGCTCTGGGGCCAACGTCCTGACTTTC. Residues: CASSEGGLRSGANVLTF.

The chain joins TRBV10-3 to TRBJ2-1, with TRBD2 identical over 11 bases. Germline CDR1 reads ENHRY; CDR2 reads SYGVKD. This CDR3 region has 14 residues. Germline trimming cut 6 bases from V and 5 bases from J; bases unmatched to any gene: 3. CDR3 DNA: TGTGCCATCAGCGGACTAGCGGGTAACAATGAGCAGTTCTTC. It codes for CAISGLAGNNEQFF.

The V call is TRBV21-1, the J call TRBJ2-1; the table's D gene call, TRBD2, was not cross checked with the DNA. TRBV21-1 is shown as a pseudogene. The CDR3 runs to 16 residues. The CDR3 loop reads CASSKGTSGTSCEQFF. The CDR3 nucleotides are TGTGCCAGCAGCAAAGGAACTAGCGGGACCTCGTGTGAGCAGTTCTTC.

V usage is TRBV27 and J usage is TRBJ2-5; unclear D gene. The CDR3 runs 13 residues. CDR1 and CDR2 from the germline V gene are MNHEY and SMNVEV (reference sequence). V was trimmed by 4 bases and J by 5 bases, leaving 11 bases between them. CDR3 sequence: CASSWSLGETQYF. The CDR3 bases are TGTGCCAGCAGTTGGAGCCTCGGGGAGACCCAGTACTTC.

The gene calls are TRBV2 and TRBJ1-2; D is ambiguous. The ends were cut back, 7 bases at V and 4 bases at J, with 13 bases in the middle. Germline V gene sequence: CDR1 SNHLY, CDR2 FYNNEI. The CDR3 has 13 amino acids. The CDR3 region is CASTREVGYGYTF. The CDR3 DNA reads TGTGCCAGCACTCGCGAGGTTGGCTATGGCTACACCTTC.

This chain links TRBV19 with TRBJ1-5; D is undetermined. Germline V gene data show CDR1 as LNHDA and CDR2 as SQIVND (reference sequence). This CDR3 has 15 amino acids. V lost 2 bases and J lost 0, with 8 bases in between. The CDR3 loop reads CASSIRGFSNQPQHF. CDR3 bases: TGTGCCAGTAGTATACGAGGGTTTAGCAATCAGCCCCAGCATTTT.

This clone was detected a few times. This sequence joins TRBV5-1 and TRBJ2-1; 9 bases are shared with TRBD1. The length of the CDR3 is 15 residues. The germline V gene encodes CDR1 SGHRS and CDR2 YFSETQ. Germline trimming cut 0 bases from V and 8 bases from J; bases unmatched to any gene: 6. This chain's CDR3 is CASSLGQGGHDEQFF. The DNA of the CDR3 is TGCGCCAGCAGCTTGGGACAGGGGGGGCACGATGAGCAGTTCTTC. The complete variable domain, with remaining parts taken from reference TRBV5-1 and TRBJ2-1, reads KAGVTQTPRYLIKTRGQQVTLSCSPISGHRSVSWYQQTPGQGLQFLFEYFSETQRNKGNFPGRFSGRQFSNSRSEMNVSTLELGDSALYLCASSLGQGGHDEQFFGPGTRLTVL.

The chain employs TRBV6-1 and TRBJ2-5; 7 bases are a match to TRBD1. The CDR3 totals 13 residues. From germline, CDR1 is MNHNS and CDR2 SASEGT. J lost 3 bases, V lost 5 bases, and 3 bases had no gene match. The CDR3 DNA is TGTGCCAGCAGTAGAGACAGGGAAGAGACCCAGTACTTC. This sequence encodes CASSRDREETQYF.

J is TRBJ2-7 and V is TRBV14, with 9 bases lining up with TRBD1. Germline lookup yields CDR1 SGHDN and CDR2 FVKESK. V trimming: 4 bases; J trimming: 5 bases; junction bases outside the gene matches: 6. This CDR3 comprises 14 residues. The CDR3 protein is CASSPRDRVHEQYF. The CDR3 DNA reads as TGTGCCAGCAGCCCCCGGGACAGGGTCCACGAGCAGTACTTC.

The chain is built from TRBV5-1 and TRBJ2-7, with 10 bases fitting TRBD2. The CDR3 is 18 amino acids. V lost 3 bases and J lost 7; bases outside the gene matches: 19. CDR1 SGHRS and CDR2 YFSETQ come from the germline V gene. Here the CDR3 DNA reads TGCGCCAGCAGCTCTCGGGGATTAGCGGGAGGCCGAGCGGGGGAGCAGTACTTC. This gives the protein CASSSRGLAGGRAGEQYF.

As concerns this clone: Lacking the conserved final phenylalanine or tryptophan, this CDR3 likely reflects a read error. J is TRBJ2-2 and V is TRBV28; 7 bases agree with TRBD2. The CDR3 has 16 residues. The V and J ends lost 2 bases and 4 bases, in that order; junction bases with no gene match: 7. Germline values: CDR1 MDHEN, CDR2 SYDVKM. CDR3 amino acids: CASSLSPGRGTGELFS. The CDR3 DNA sequence: TGTGCCAGCAGTTTAAGTCCGGGGAGGGGCACCGGGGAGCTGTTTTCT.

The rearrangement uses TRBV4-3 and TRBJ2-2; 7 bases fit TRBD1. Germline trimming cut 2 bases from V and 7 bases from J; bases unmatched to any gene: 10. The CDR3 is made up of 16 amino acids. Germline CDR1 is LGHNA and CDR2 is YSLEER. CDR3 DNA sequence: TGCGCCAGCAGCCAACAACCGACAGGGCGAGGCGGGGAGCTGTTTTTT. Protein product: CASSQQPTGRGGELFF.

This chain connects TRBV7-9 to TRBJ2-7, with 7 bases fitting TRBD1. Per germline, CDR1 SEHNR and CDR2 FQNEAQ (reference sequence). With V trimmed by 3 bases and J by 10 bases, 12 bases remained unmatched. The CDR3 covers 14 residues. The CDR3 sequence: CASSLGDRTSDQYF. The CDR3 DNA reads as TGTGCCAGCAGCTTGGGGGACAGAACTTCTGACCAGTACTTC.

The rearrangement uses TRBV2 and TRBJ2-7; D is unresolved. This CDR3 region has 14 residues. CDR1 SNHLY and CDR2 FYNNEI come from the germline V gene. Trimming took off 3 bases at V and 0 bases at J, with 9 bases between the two ends. The CDR3 region is CASSDRRYSYEQYF. CDR3 DNA: TGTGCCAGCAGTGATCGCAGGTACTCCTACGAGCAGTACTTC.